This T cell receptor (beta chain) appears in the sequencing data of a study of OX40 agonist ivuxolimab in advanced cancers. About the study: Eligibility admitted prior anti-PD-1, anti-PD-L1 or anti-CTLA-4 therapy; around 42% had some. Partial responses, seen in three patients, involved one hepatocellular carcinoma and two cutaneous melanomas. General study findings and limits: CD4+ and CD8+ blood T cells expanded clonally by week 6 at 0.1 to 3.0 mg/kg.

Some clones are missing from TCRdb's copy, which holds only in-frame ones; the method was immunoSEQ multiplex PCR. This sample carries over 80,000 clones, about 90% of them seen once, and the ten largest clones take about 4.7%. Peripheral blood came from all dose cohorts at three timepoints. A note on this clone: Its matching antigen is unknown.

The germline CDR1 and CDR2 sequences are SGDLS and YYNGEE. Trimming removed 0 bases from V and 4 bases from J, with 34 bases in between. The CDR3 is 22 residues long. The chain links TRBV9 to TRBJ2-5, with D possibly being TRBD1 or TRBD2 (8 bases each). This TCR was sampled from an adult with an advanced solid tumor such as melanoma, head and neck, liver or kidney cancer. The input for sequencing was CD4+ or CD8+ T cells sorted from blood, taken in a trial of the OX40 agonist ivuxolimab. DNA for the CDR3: TGTGCCAGCAGCGTAGGCCCGGGACAGGTATCTGAAGCGGGAGTCCCCGGAGAGACCCAGTACTTC. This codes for CASSVGPGQVSEAGVPGETQYF.